This T cell receptor (beta chain) was observed in a study of human T cells and chemical hapten exposure. Described time point: patch test 1, 2 weeks after DPC sensitization. Regarding treatment: therapeutic diphenylcyclopropenone sensitization with weekly scalp DPC. Individual cDNA molecules in this library carried unique molecular identifiers. Each CDR3 protein is one row after TCRdb ran MiXCR on the RACE reads. The data contain about 380,000 distinct CDR3 sequences, more than 4.5% of them singletons. This clonotype was seen at least ten times. Antigen: not known. The CDR3 extends over 14 amino acids. With V trimmed by 4 bases and J by 4 bases, 5 bases remained unmatched. CDR1 is SGHRS and CDR2 is YFSETQ in the germline V gene. Notes on the study in general: With DPC sensitization, TCRs exceeding 1 in 1000 frequency showed no change. While controls formed fewer of them, expanded TCRs formed significantly more large CDR3 similarity clusters.

The sequencing here drew on whole blood, taken in connection with sensitization to the hapten diphenylcyclopropenone (DPC). The rearrangement links TRBV5-1 to TRBJ1-2; 9 nucleotides line up with TRBD1. This receptor was identified in a woman in her forties or fifties with alopecia areata. Some clones in this sample may be carry-over from other donors' samples. CDR3 DNA: TGCGCCAGCAGCCCACCGGGACAGGGCTATGGCTACACCTTC. It encodes CASSPPGQGYGYTF. The variable domain in full, completed from reference TRBV5-1 and TRBJ1-2, reads KAGVTQTPRYLIKTRGQQVTLSCSPISGHRSVSWYQQTPGQGLQFLFEYFSETQRNKGNFPGRFSGRQFSNSRSEMNVSTLELGDSALYLCASSPPGQGYGYTFGSGTRLTVV.